This is a list of T cell receptor beta chains from one sample in a study of tumor and adjacent non-tumor tissue in lung cancer. TCRdb independently ran MiXCR on the multiplex PCR reads; one entry per CDR3 protein. The sample includes tens of thousands of distinct CDR3 sequences, roughly 56% of them seen just once. The sequenced sample was lung tumor tissue. These receptors were obtained from a man aged 45 to 65 with non-small cell lung cancer. The CDR3 runs from the conserved cysteine through the conserved F or W. D genes are given only for firm matches. Not every row has a clone size; where given, it reads once, few, many or a size class.

clone size	V gene	J gene	D gene	CDR3 DNA	CDR3 protein
NA	TRBV2	TRBJ1-1	NA	TGTGCCAATAGTCCGAGAGTACTAAACACTGAAGCTTTCTTT	CANSPRVLNTEAFF
few	TRBV5-1	TRBJ2-7	NA	TGCGCCAGCAGCTCGCAGGGGTTCTCCTACGAGCAGTACTTC	CASSSQGFSYEQYF
many	TRBV4-1	TRBJ1-6	NA	TGCGCCAGCAGCCAAGGCCACATTGGAAATTCACCCCTCCACTTT	CASSQGHIGNSPLHF
medium-sized	TRBV28	TRBJ2-1	TRBD1	TGTGCCAGCAGCTCCGGGACAGGGGCAGGTAATGAGCAGTTCTTC	CASSSGTGAGNEQFF
NA	TRBV5-6	TRBJ1-2	NA	TGTGCCAGCAGCTTCCTGGGGGCCGACCTCTATGGCTACACCTTC	CASSFLGADLYGYTF
many	TRBV20-1	TRBJ1-2	NA	TGCAGTGCTAGACTGGACACCTATGGCTACACCTTC	CSARLDTYGYTF
NA	TRBV2	TRBJ1-6	TRBD1	TGTGCCAGCAGTGTGACCAGGGGGCGGTCACCCCTCCACTTT	CASSVTRGRSPLHF
NA	TRBV24-1	TRBJ2-3	TRBD1	TGTGCCACCGGTGATCCCCGACAGGGGCCAAGCACAGATACGCAGTATTTT	CATGDPRQGPSTDTQYF
NA	TRBV20-1	TRBJ2-7	NA	TGCAATGCTGCCCAAAGACCGGGGGTCTACGAGCAGTACTTC	CNAAQRPGVYEQYF
many	TRBV5-1	TRBJ2-2	NA	TGCGCCAGCGTCAGGGATTCCGGGGAGCTGTTTTTT	CASVRDSGELFF
many	TRBV6-1	TRBJ2-5	TRBD1	TGTGCCAGCAGTGAGGGGGGGGACAGGGAGTTTAGAGAGACCCAGTACTTC	CASSEGGDREFRETQYF
NA	TRBV20-1	TRBJ2-7	NA	TGCAGTGCTAGAGCAGGGGAGATAGGCGAGCAGTACTTC	CSARAGEIGEQYF
NA	TRBV4-1	TRBJ1-5	TRBD1	TGCACCAGCAGCCAAGGACAGGGGGGCAGAGTTCAGTCCCAACATTTT	CTSSQGQGGRVQSQHF
many	TRBV5-4	TRBJ2-1	NA	TGTGCCAGCAGCATCCTTGGAGGGGGACATGAGCAGTTCTTC	CASSILGGGHEQFF
many	TRBV29-1	TRBJ2-5	NA	TGCAGCGTTGTCGGAGGGGTTCAAGAGACCCAGTACTTC	CSVVGGVQETQYF
NA	TRBV20-1	TRBJ2-3	NA	TGCAGTGCTAGCCCCGGTCTATCTGCGGACACAGATATGCAGTATTTT	CSASPGLSADTDMQYF
medium-sized	TRBV4-2	TRBJ2-3	NA	TGTGCCAGCAGCCAAGTGGTCACGGCTAGCTATAGCACAGATACGCAGTATTTT	CASSQVVTASYSTDTQYF
NA	TRBV11-2	TRBJ2-1	NA	TGTGCCAACAGCTATAGGAGGGGAAACGAGCAGTTCTTC	CANSYRRGNEQFF
NA	TRBV11-3	TRBJ2-3	TRBD2	TGTGCCAGCAGCCGAGGGACCGGCGGGGGACTCACTGATACACAGTATTTT	CASSRGTGGGLTDTQYF
many	TRBV4-1	TRBJ2-3	NA	TGCGCCAGCAGCCAAGGACAGACAGATACGCAGTATTTT	CASSQGQTDTQYF
NA	TRBV6-5	TRBJ1-6	TRBD1	TGTGCCAGCAGTACACAGGGGAATAGTTCACCCCTCCACTTT	CASSTQGNSSPLHF
many	TRBV11-2	TRBJ2-1	NA	TGTGCCAGCAGCGGTTGGAATGAGCAGTTCTTC	CASSGWNEQFF
NA	TRBV6-2/TRBV6-3	TRBJ2-5	TRBD2	TGTGTCAGCAGCCGACAATTCCGGGGGGGCCTGGAGACTCAGTACTTC	CVSSRQFRGGLETQYF
few	TRBV19	TRBJ1-1	NA	TGTGCCAGTTACACGGGAGCTCTGAACACTGAAGCTTTCTTT	CASYTGALNTEAFF
few	TRBV20-1	TRBJ2-5	NA	TGCAGTGCTAGAGATCTCCTGCAGACCCAGTACTTC	CSARDLLQTQYF
NA	TRBV20-1	TRBJ2-2	NA	TGCAGTGCTTTCAAGGACGGGAAGAACACCGGGGAGCTGTTTTTT	CSAFKDGKNTGELFF
NA	TRBV7-2	TRBJ2-1	TRBD1	TGTGCCAGCAGCTTAAGGCAGGGGGCCCTTAATGAGCAGTTCTTC	CASSLRQGALNEQFF
NA	TRBV6-1	TRBJ2-7	TRBD1	TGTCCCTGCAGCCGCGGGACAGGGGCTCCGGGGCAGTACTTC	CPCSRGTGAPGQYF
many	TRBV24-1	TRBJ2-3	NA	TGTGCCACCAGTGACCCGACAGAGAGCACAGATACGCAGTATTTT	CATSDPTESTDTQYF
NA	TRBV6-1	TRBJ2-1	NA	TGTGCCTCAGGCTGCGGCAATGAGCAGCTCTTC	CASGCGNEQLF
NA	TRBV4-1	TRBJ2-1	NA	TGCGCCAGCAGCCCCGCTACGGGAGTAGGTAATGAGCAGTTCTTC	CASSPATGVGNEQFF
many	TRBV6-1	TRBJ1-1	NA	TGTGCCAGCAGTGAACCTCGTTGGGCCTTTGAAGCTTTCTTT	CASSEPRWAFEAFF
NA	TRBV29-1	TRBJ1-1	NA	TGCAGCAGCGGACATATGAACACTGAGGCTTTCTTT	CSSGHMNTEAFF
many	TRBV6-5	TRBJ2-5	NA	TGTGCCAGCGCGCCGCGCGCACGTCGGGACGGTTACGAGACCCAGTACTTC	CASAPRARRDGYETQYF
many	TRBV4-1	TRBJ2-7	TRBD1	TGCGCCAGCAGCCAAGATAAGCGACAGGGGGTTTCCGAGCAGTACTTC	CASSQDKRQGVSEQYF
once	TRBV20-1	TRBJ1-1	NA	TGCGGTGCTAGTACTGGGACGGCCACTGAAGCTTTCTTT	CGASTGTATEAFF
many	TRBV7-9	TRBJ2-1	NA	TGTGCCAGCAGCTTACTTACCAGATACAATGAGCAGTTCTTC	CASSLLTRYNEQFF
NA	TRBV6-6	TRBJ2-7	NA	TGTGCTACGTTTGGCGATGCACTCTACGAGCTGTACTTC	CATFGDALYELYF
many	TRBV29-1	TRBJ1-3	NA	TGCAGCAACCAATACTCTGGAAACACCATATATTTT	CSNQYSGNTIYF
once	TRBV29-1	TRBJ2-7	NA	TGCAGCGTTGAAGACACCAAGGGGCGAGGAGGGCAGTACTTC	CSVEDTKGRGGQYF
NA	TRBV7-9	TRBJ1-1	TRBD1	TGTGCCAGCAGTCCTGGGACAGGGGTATTCACTGAAGCTTTCTTT	CASSPGTGVFTEAFF